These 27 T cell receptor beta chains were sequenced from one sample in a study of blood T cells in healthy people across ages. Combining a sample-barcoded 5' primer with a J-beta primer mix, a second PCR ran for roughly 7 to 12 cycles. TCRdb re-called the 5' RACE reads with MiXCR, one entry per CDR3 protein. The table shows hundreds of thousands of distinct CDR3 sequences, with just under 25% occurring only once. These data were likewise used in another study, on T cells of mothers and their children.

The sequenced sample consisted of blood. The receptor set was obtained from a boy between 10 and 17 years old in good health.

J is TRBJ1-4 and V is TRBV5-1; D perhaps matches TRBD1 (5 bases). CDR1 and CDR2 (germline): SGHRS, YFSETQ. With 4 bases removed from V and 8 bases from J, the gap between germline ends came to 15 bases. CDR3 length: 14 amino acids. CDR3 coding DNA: TGCGCCAGCAGCGGGGCCCGTGGGAGAGAAAAACTGTTTTTT. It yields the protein CASSGARGREKLFF.

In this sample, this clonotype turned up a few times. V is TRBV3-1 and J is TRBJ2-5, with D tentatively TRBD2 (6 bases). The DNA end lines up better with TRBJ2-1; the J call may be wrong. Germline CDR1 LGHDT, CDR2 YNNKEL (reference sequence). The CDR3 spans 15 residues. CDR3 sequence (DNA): TGTGCCAGCAGCCCCGTTTTAGCGGTGGTCCTTGAGCAGTTCTTC. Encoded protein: CASSPVLAVVLEQFF.

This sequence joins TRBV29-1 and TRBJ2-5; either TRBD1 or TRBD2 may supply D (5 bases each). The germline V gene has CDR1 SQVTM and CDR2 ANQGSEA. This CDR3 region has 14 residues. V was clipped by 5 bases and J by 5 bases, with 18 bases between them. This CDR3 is CSVRTLGPRETQYF. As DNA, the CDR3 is TGCAGCGTTCGCACTTTGGGACCACGCGAGACCCAGTACTTC.

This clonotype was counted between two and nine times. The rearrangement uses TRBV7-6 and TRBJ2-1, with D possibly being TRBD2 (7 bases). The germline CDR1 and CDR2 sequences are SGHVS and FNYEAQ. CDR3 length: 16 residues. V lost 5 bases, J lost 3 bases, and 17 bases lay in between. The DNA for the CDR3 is TGTGCCAGCAGCACCCTTGGGGGGGCCGGCTACAATGAGCAGTTCTTC. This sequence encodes CASSTLGGAGYNEQFF.

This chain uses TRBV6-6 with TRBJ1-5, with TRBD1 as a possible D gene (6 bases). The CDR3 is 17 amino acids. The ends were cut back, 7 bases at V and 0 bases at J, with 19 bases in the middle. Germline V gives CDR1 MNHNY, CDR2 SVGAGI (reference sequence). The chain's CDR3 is CASTQPRDTHSNQPQHF. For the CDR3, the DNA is TGTGCCAGCACCCAGCCCCGGGACACCCATAGCAATCAGCCCCAGCATTTT.

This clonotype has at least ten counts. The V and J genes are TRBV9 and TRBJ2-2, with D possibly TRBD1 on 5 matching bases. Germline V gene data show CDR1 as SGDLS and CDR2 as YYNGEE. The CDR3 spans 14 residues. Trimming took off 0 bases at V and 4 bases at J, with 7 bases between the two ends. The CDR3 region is CASSVGQRTGELFF. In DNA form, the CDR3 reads TGTGCCAGCAGCGTAGGACAGCGCACCGGGGAGCTGTTTTTT. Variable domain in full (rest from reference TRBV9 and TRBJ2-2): DSGVTQTPKHLITATGQRVTLRCSPRSGDLSVYWYQQSLDQGLQFLIQYYNGEERAKGNILERFSAQQFPDLHSELNLSSLELGDSALYFCASSVGQRTGELFFGEGSRLTVL.

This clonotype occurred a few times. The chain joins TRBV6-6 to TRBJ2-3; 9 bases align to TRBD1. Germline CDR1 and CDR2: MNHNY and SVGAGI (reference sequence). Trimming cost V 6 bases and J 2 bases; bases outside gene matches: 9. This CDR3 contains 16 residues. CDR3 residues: CASSTQGARFTDTQYF. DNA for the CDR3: TGTGCCAGCAGCACACAGGGGGCGCGCTTCACAGATACGCAGTATTTT.

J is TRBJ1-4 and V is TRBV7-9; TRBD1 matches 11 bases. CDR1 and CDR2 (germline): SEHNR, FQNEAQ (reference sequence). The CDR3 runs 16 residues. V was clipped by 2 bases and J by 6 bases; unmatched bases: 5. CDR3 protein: CASSLRTGGADEKLFF. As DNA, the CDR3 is TGTGCCAGCAGCTTAAGGACAGGGGGCGCCGATGAAAAACTGTTTTTT.

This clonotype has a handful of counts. CDR3 region: CASLKRYSDGQETQYF. In nucleotides, the CDR3 is TGTGCCAGCCTGAAACGGTACAGCGACGGGCAAGAGACCCAGTACTTC. The chain joins TRBV6-1 to TRBJ2-5; D call uncertain. V was pared by 8 bases and J by 2 bases, with 21 bases between. The CDR3 runs 16 residues. Germline loops: CDR1 MNHNS, CDR2 SASEGT.

The CDR3 sequence is CSAGGGLVTDTQYF. The CDR3 coding sequence is TGCAGTGCGGGGGGAGGACTAGTCACAGATACGCAGTATTTT. The genes are TRBV20-1 and TRBJ2-3, with 7 bases lining up with TRBD2. The CDR3 is 14 residues long. Trimming at V came to 6 bases and at J to 2 bases, leaving 8 bases not matched to a gene. Germline lookup yields CDR1 DFQATT and CDR2 SNEGSKA (reference sequence).

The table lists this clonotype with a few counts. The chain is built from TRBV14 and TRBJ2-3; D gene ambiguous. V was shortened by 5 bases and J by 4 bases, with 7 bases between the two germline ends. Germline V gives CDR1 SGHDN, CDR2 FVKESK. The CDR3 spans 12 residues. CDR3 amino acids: CASSVIADTQYF. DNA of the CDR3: TGTGCCAGCAGCGTGATTGCAGATACGCAGTATTTT.

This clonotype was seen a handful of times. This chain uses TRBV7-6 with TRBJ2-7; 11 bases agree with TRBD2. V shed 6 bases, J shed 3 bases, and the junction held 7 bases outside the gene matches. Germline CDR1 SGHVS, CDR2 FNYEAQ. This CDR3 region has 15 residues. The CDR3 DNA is TGTGCCAGCAGTCCAACTAGCGGGAGTGTCTACGAGCAGTACTTC. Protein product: CASSPTSGSVYEQYF.

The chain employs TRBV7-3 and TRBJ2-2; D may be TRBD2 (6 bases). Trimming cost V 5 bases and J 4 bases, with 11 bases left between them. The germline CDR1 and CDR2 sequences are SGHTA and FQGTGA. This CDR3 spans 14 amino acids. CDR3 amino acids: CASSAGPITGELFF. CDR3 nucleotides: TGTGCCAGCAGCGCGGGACCGATCACCGGGGAGCTGTTTTTT. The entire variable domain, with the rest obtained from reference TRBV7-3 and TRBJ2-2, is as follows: GAGVSQTPSNKVTEKGKYVELRCDPISGHTALYWYRQSLGQGPEFLIYFQGTGAADDSGLPNDRFFAVRPEGSVSTLKIQRTERGDSAVYLCASSAGPITGELFFGEGSRLTVL.

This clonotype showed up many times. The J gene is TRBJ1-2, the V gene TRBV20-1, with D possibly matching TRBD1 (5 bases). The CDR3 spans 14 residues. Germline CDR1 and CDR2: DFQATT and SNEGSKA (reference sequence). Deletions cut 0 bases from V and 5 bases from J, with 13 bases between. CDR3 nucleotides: TGCAGTGCTAGAGATGGGGGGTTTCTTTATGGCTACACCTTC. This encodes CSARDGGFLYGYTF.

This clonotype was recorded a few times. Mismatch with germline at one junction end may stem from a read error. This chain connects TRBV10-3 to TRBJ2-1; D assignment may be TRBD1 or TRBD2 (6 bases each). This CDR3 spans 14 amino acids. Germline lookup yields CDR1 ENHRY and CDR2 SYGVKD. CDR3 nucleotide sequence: TGTGCCATCAGTACAAGCGGGCGGGACAATGAGCAGTTTTTC. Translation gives CAISTSGRDNEQFF.

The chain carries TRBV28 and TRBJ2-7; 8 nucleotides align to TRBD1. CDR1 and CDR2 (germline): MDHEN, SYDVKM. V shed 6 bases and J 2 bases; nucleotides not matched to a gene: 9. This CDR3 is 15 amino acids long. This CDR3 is CASSSVDRDPYEQYF. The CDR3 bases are TGTGCCAGCAGCTCTGTGGACAGGGACCCCTACGAGCAGTACTTC.

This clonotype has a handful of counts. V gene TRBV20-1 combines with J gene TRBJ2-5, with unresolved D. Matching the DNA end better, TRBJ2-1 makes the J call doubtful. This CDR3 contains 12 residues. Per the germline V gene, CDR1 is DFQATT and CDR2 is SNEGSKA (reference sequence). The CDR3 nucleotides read TGCAGTGCTAGACAGGTGGCAAATGAGCAGTTCTTC. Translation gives CSARQVANEQFF.

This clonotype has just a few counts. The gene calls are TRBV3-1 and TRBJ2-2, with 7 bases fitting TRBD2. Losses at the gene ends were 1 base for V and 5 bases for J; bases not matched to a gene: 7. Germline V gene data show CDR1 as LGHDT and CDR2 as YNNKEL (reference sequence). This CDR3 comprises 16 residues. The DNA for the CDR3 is TGTGCCAGCAGCCAAGTAGCGGGCCCGGGGACCGGGGAGCTGTTTTTT. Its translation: CASSQVAGPGTGELFF.

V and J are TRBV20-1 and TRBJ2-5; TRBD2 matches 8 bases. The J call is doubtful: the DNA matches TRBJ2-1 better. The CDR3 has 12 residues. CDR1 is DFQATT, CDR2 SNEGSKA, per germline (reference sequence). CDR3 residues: CSASGGPAEQFF. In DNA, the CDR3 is TGCAGTGCCTCGGGAGGGCCAGCTGAGCAGTTCTTC.

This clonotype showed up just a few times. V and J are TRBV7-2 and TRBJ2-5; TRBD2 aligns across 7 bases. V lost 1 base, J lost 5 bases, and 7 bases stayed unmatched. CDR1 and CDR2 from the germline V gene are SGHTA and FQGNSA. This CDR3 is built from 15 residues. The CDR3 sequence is CASSLGGLGGETQYF. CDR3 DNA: TGTGCCAGCAGCTTAGGGGGCCTCGGGGGGGAGACCCAGTACTTC.

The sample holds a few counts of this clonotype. CDR3 nucleotides: TGTGCCAGCAGCTTGACTAGCGGGGGCCTGTGGGATGAGCAGTTCTTC. Translating gives CASSLTSGGLWDEQFF. The V and J genes are TRBV7-9 and TRBJ2-1, with 12 bases identical to TRBD2. J was trimmed by 8 bases and V by 3 bases; bases with no gene match: 8. Germline V gene lookup returns CDR1 SEHNR and CDR2 FQNEAQ (reference sequence). The CDR3 contains 16 residues.

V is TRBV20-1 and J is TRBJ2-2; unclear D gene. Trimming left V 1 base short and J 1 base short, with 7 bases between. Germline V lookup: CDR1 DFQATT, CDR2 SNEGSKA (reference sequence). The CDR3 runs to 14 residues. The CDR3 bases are TGCAGTGCTAGAGCGGCCCTGAACACCGGGGAGCTGTTTTTT. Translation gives CSARAALNTGELFF.

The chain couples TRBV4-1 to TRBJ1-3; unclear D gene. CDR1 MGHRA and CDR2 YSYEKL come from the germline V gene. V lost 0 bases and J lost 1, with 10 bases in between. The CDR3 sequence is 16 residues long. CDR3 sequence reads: CASSQDSEGSGNTIYF. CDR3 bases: TGCGCCAGCAGCCAAGATTCGGAAGGATCTGGAAACACCATATATTTT.

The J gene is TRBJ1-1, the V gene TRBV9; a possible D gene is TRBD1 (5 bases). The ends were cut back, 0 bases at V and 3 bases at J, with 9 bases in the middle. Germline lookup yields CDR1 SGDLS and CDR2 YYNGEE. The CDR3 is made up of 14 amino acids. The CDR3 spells CASSVVGTDTEAFF. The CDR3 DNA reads TGTGCCAGCAGCGTAGTCGGGACTGACACTGAAGCTTTCTTT.

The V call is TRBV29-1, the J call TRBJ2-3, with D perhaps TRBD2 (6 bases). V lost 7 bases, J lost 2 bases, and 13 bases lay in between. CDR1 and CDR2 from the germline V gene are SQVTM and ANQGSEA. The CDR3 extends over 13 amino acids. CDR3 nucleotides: TGCAGCGCTTATAGCGGACACACAGATACGCAGTATTTT. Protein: CSAYSGHTDTQYF.

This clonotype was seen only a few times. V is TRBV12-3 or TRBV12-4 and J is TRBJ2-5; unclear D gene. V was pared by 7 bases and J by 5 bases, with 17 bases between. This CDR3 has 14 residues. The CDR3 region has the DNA TGTGCCAGCACCCCTAACTCTCCCCGGGAGACCCAGTACTTC. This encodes CASTPNSPRETQYF.

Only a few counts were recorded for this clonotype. The CDR3 spells CASSLMGRDFSSYNEQFF. In DNA form, the CDR3 reads TGTGCCAGCAGTTTAATGGGTCGGGACTTTAGCTCCTACAATGAGCAGTTCTTC. The chain couples TRBV27 to TRBJ2-1; tentative D call: TRBD2 (6 bases). CDR3 size: 18 residues. From germline, CDR1 is MNHEY and CDR2 SMNVEV (reference sequence). Trimming shortened V by 2 bases and J by 0 bases, and 17 bases separated the two germline ends.